A selection of T cell receptor beta chains follows, all from one sample in a study of shared clonotypes between healthy human individuals. The method was immunoSEQ multiplex PCR; TCRdb's version includes in-frame clones alone and lacks a portion of them. Of 400,000 to 600,000 clones listed, about 76% are singletons. Input material: PBMCs. These receptors all come from a woman aged 40 to 50 in good health. Some clones in this sample may be carry-over from other donors' samples. Both conserved end residues are part of each CDR3. A D gene is named only where the DNA matches it firmly. For some rows the clone size is stated as once, few or many, or as a class when expanded; others skip it.

TGTGCCAGCTCCTTAGCTCACCAGACAGGGGTTACCACTGAAGCTTTCTTT	CASSLAHQTGVTTEAFF	.	TRBD1	TRBJ1-1	17	TRBV18
TGTGCCAGCAGCAAGGACAGGGGGCAGTACGAGCAGTACTTC	CASSKDRGQYEQYF	few	TRBD1	TRBJ2-7	14	TRBV5-6
TGTGCCAGCAGCGCGGGTCCGGTGGGCAATCAGCCCCAGCATTTT	CASSAGPVGNQPQHF	.	.	TRBJ1-5	15	TRBV5-4
TGTGCCAGCAGCCCTGGCGGGGCGACAACTGAAGCTTTCTTT	CASSPGGATTEAFF	.	.	TRBJ1-1	14	TRBV28
TGTGCCACCAGCATGGGAGCGGCCTACAATGAGCAGTTCTTC	CATSMGAAYNEQFF	.	.	TRBJ2-1	14	TRBV15
TGTGCCAGCAGTTTATCAGGGGAATTTAGAGGCTACACCTTC	CASSLSGEFRGYTF	.	.	TRBJ1-2	14	TRBV28
TGTGCCAGCAGCTTAGGCGATCCGTTCACACCAACCACCCGAACCTACGAGCAGTACTTC	CASSLGDPFTPTTRTYEQYF	.	.	TRBJ2-7	20	TRBV7-6
TGTGCCAGCAGCCGACATGAGGGGTCCTCGGATTCACCCCTCCACTTT	CASSRHEGSSDSPLHF	.	.	TRBJ1-6	16	TRBV4-2
TGTGCCACCACCAAACAGGGGGCGAGGACTGAAGCTTTCTTT	CATTKQGARTEAFF	once	TRBD1	TRBJ1-1	14	TRBV6-5
TGTGCCTGGAGTTGGGGGCCCCTTGGGGAAAAACTGTTTTTT	CAWSWGPLGEKLFF	few	.	TRBJ1-4	14	TRBV30
TGCAGCGTTGATGTAGGGGGCGCAGAGACCCAGTACTTC	CSVDVGGAETQYF	.	TRBD1	TRBJ2-5	13	TRBV29-1